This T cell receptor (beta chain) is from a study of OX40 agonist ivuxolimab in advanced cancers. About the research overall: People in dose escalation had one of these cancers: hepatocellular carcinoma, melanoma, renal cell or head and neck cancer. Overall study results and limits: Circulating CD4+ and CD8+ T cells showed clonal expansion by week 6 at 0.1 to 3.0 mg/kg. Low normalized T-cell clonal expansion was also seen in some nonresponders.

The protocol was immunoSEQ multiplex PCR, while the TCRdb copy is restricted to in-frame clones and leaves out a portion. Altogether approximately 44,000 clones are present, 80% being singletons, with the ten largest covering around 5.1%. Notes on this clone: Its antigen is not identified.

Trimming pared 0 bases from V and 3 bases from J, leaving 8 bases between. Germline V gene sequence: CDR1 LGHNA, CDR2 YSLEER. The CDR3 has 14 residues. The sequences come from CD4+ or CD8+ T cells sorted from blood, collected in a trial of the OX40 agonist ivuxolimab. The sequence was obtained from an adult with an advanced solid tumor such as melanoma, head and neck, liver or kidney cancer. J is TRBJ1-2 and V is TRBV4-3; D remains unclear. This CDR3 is CASSQETGDYGYTF. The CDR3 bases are TGCGCCAGCAGCCAAGAAACCGGAGACTATGGCTACACCTTC.